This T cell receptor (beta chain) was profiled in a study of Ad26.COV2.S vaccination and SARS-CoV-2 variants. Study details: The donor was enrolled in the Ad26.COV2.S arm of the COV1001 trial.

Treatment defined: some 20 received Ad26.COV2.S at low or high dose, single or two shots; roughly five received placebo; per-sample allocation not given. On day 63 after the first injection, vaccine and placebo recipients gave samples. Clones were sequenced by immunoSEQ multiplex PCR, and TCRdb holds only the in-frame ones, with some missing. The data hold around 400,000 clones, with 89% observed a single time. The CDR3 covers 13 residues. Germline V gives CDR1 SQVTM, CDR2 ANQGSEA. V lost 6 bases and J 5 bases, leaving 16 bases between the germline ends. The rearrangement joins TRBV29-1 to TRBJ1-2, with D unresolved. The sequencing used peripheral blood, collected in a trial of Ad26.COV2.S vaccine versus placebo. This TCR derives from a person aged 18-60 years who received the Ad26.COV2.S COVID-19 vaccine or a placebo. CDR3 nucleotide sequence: TGCAGCGTCAGGACTGGAGGTGAATATGGCTACACCTTC. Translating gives CSVRTGGEYGYTF.